These T cell receptor beta chains were read from a single sample in a study of regulatory and conventional T cells in RAG deficiency. The protocol was immunoSEQ multiplex PCR, while the TCRdb copy is restricted to in-frame clones and leaves out a portion. The profile covers about 24,000 clones, with 95% to 97% appearing a single time and around 1.4% taken by the ten largest. These data were also reused for a study on regulatory T cells.

Material for sequencing was CD25- CD4+ T cells sorted from blood. Receptors originate from a human donor in good health. Both conserved end residues are part of each CDR3. Each record gives: V gene, J gene, CDR3 protein.

>TRBV11-2|TRBJ1-2
CASSLVGQGVGGYTF
>TRBV11-2|TRBJ1-2
CASSLQMTGAGYTF
>TRBV5-1|TRBJ2-2
CASSFFTAQAGELFF
>TRBV2|TRBJ2-5
CATSHQGQLETQYF
>TRBV5-6|TRBJ1-4
CASTSRGLSLEKLFF
>TRBV19|TRBJ1-1
CASKSWSGNTEAFF
>TRBV19|TRBJ1-1
CASSPAGLLLGAFF
>TRBV6-5|TRBJ1-1
CASSARDRAFF
>TRBV29-1|TRBJ2-3
CSDASGLAGSDTQYF
>TRBV6-5|TRBJ1-1
CASSYRGRNTEAFF
>TRBV15|TRBJ1-5
CATSRDPGQFSNQPQHF
>TRBV19|TRBJ2-5
CARQPRFTLRRETQYF
>TRBV4-1|TRBJ1-2
CASSQIRDRVYGYTF
>TRBV7-9|TRBJ2-2
CASSLQRGLLGAGELFF
>TRBV7-9|TRBJ1-1
CASSSYGVGTEAFF
>TRBV7-2|TRBJ1-2
CASSLPGGNHYGYTF
>TRBV9|TRBJ1-1
CASSVVGGGVGTEAFF
>TRBV25-1|TRBJ1-1
CASSEDRAPLLNTEAFF
>TRBV5-4|TRBJ2-7
CASSRGQAYEQYF
>TRBV12-5|TRBJ1-1
CASGLGQGTEAFF
>TRBV14|TRBJ1-1
CASSPYQGLNTEAFF
>TRBV9|TRBJ1-1
CASSADGYDTEAFF